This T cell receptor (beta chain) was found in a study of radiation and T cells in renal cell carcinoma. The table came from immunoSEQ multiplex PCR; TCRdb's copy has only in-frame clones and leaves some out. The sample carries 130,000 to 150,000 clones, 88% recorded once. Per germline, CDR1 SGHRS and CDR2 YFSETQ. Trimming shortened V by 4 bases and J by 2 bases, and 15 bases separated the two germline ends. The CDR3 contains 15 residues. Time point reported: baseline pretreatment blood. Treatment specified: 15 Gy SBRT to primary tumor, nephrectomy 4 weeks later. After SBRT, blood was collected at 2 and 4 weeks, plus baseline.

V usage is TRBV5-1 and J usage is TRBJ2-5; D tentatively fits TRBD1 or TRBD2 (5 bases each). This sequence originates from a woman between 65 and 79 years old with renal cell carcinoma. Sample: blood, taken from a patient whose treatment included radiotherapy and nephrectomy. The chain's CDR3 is CASSRGAQIQETQYF. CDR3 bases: TGCGCCAGCAGCAGGGGAGCGCAAATACAAGAGACCCAGTACTTC.